Listed below are T cell receptor beta chains from one sample, sequenced in a study of shared clonotypes between healthy human individuals. The protocol was immunoSEQ multiplex PCR, while the TCRdb copy is restricted to in-frame clones and leaves out a portion. Here the sample spans more than 2,000,000 clones, 90% to 95% being singletons. Sequencing was done on a sample of naive CD4+ T cells sorted from blood. The receptors originated from a man younger than 30 in good health. CDR3s include the opening cysteine and the closing phenylalanine or tryptophan.

>TRBV10-3
CAISEGGLRQETQYF
>TRBV10-3
CAISESPDTQYF
>TRBV5-1
CASSPRGRTTDTQYF
>TRBV7-6
CASSPLSGRADTQYF
>TRBV10-2
CASGSKPNTGELFF
>TRBV4-1
CASSQEVERYTNTIYF
>TRBV25-1
CASSEFKGFGNEKLFF
>TRBV5-1
CASSGEGIVGYTF
>TRBV19
CASSGQGSSIQYF
>TRBV28
CASSFRPNEQYF
>TRBV7-2
CASSPVAGVGQPQHF
>TRBV2
CASNRDRGSYEQYF
>TRBV9
CASSVGTVSGNTIYF
>TRBV5-4
CASSLLGASGYTF
>TRBV7-2
CASSIGLAPETQYF
>TRBV5-1
CASSGGTGMVSPASTDTQYF
>TRBV9
CASSVGWGPGANVLTF
>TRBV18
CASSPQRGGRETQYF
>TRBV6-5
CASSPRTGGSSEQYF
>TRBV11-2
CASSPFPAGNYGYTF
>TRBV6-4
CASRFDQGVYGYTF
>TRBV19
CASRRGQGQRNYGYTF
>TRBV5-1
CASSPSGGNNYGYTF
>TRBV2
CASSELRTGGYTF
>TRBV10-2
CASSQGRLAGPGETQYF
>TRBV6-6
CASRGGGGIYEQYF
>TRBV14
CASSQVAPNSPLHF
>TRBV28
CASRGQWNTEAFF
>TRBV6-1
CASSPGLNQPQHF
>TRBV10-1
CASSWDPGETQYF
>TRBV5-4
CASSSTGGGLASEQYF
>TRBV6-4
CASRRGESTDTQYF
>TRBV5-6
CASSFWRERNQPQHF
>TRBV29-1
CSARAGAANTEAFF
>TRBV30
CAWSVLGRGSGNTIYF
>TRBV5-4
CASSTLTSGRGDTQYF
>TRBV6-5
CASSYLDDQPQHF
>TRBV7-8
CASSSTRNSPLHF
>TRBV7-2
CASSSGREAHYEQYF
>TRBV10-3
CAISVGDSRSQETQYF
>TRBV30
CAWSVRIERGEQYF
>TRBV11-3
CASSWEDLGYEQYF
>TRBV5-4
CASSLVSGSYEQYF
>TRBV27
CASSLLGIQETQYF
>TRBV4-3
CASAPLVDSNQPQHF
>TRBV5-1
CASSLDGGTKAFF
>TRBV5-4
CASSSFDGPQHF
>TRBV12-5
CASGRQGFNQPQHF
>TRBV6-1
CASSARDEDNSPLHF